The 22 T cell receptor beta chains listed next were all sequenced from one sample in a study of breast tumors, draining lymph nodes, adjacent tissues. Breast cancer patients provided tissue from their axillary draining lymph nodes. TCRdb fed the multiplex PCR reads into MiXCR, producing one record per CDR3 protein. The sample yields more than 100,000 distinct CDR3 sequences, around 24% seen once. The sample taken for sequencing was axillary lymph node tissue. These receptors were taken from a female donor with breast cancer. Some clones in this sample may be carry-over from other donors' samples.

This clonotype was seen many times. The J gene is TRBJ2-7, the V gene TRBV6-4; 12 bases are shared with TRBD1. This CDR3 has 14 residues. The germline V gene encodes CDR1 MRHNA and CDR2 SNTAGT. The ends lost 8 bases at V and 7 bases at J; junction bases unmatched: 9. CDR3 residues: CASGRDRGLKEQYF. CDR3 DNA sequence: TGTGCCAGCGGTCGGGACAGGGGGCTTAAGGAGCAGTACTTC.

This clonotype was counted at least ten times. This chain connects TRBV5-1 to TRBJ2-7; the match to TRBD1 covers 8 bases. Germline V gives CDR1 SGHRS, CDR2 YFSETQ. CDR3 size: 14 residues. Unmatched junction bases numbered 16, after V lost 8 bases and J lost 9 bases. The CDR3 DNA follows: TGCGCCAGTACTCCGGAGACAGGGGTCAGGGGGCAGTACTTC. Its protein product is CASTPETGVRGQYF. Together with reference TRBV5-1 and TRBJ2-7, the CDR3 gives the full variable domain: KAGVTQTPRYLIKTRGQQVTLSCSPISGHRSVSWYQQTPGQGLQFLFEYFSETQRNKGNFPGRFSGRQFSNSRSEMNVSTLELGDSALYLCASTPETGVRGQYFGPGTRLTVT.

The chain combines TRBV3-2 with TRBJ2-7. TRBV3-2 is a known pseudogene. The CDR3 has 17 residues. The CDR3 DNA sequence: TGTGCCGGCAGCCCGATGACTCCTGCGGTCGTGAACGACGAGCAGTACTTC. It specifies CAGSPMTPAVVNDEQYF.

This clonotype has a count of ten or more. This chain joins TRBV19 and TRBJ2-1; tentative D call: TRBD2 (6 bases). Germline V gives CDR1 LNHDA, CDR2 SQIVND (reference sequence). The V end lost 4 bases, the J end lost 0 bases, and 16 bases lay between the germline ends. This CDR3 spans 17 amino acids. For the CDR3, the DNA is TGTGCCAGTAGTAGGGACTCACCGGGGAGCTCCTACAATGAGCAGTTCTTC. Translated, it gives CASSRDSPGSSYNEQFF.

This clonotype appeared a few times. The V call is TRBV20-1, the J call TRBJ1-2; maybe TRBD1 (6 bases). Germline-derived CDR1 and CDR2 are DFQATT and SNEGSKA (reference sequence). V dropped 3 bases and J dropped 1 base, with 9 bases sitting between them. This CDR3 has 13 amino acids. Written as DNA, the CDR3 is TGCAGTGCTAGTATACAGGGTAACTATGGCTACACCTTC. It translates to CSASIQGNYGYTF.

This clonotype was seen ten or more times. V is TRBV20-1 and J is TRBJ2-7; D is perhaps TRBD1 (5 bases). V was clipped by 5 bases and J by 7 bases, with 18 bases between them. This CDR3 comprises 13 residues. The germline gives CDR1 DFQATT, CDR2 SNEGSKA (reference sequence). DNA of the CDR3: TGCAGTGCTCAAGACAGACCCACGAGAGAGCAGTACTTC. This sequence encodes CSAQDRPTREQYF.

This clonotype has a count of ten or more. The chain joins TRBV20-1 to TRBJ2-7; TRBD1 aligns across 8 bases. Germline V gives CDR1 DFQATT, CDR2 SNEGSKA (reference sequence). V lost 3 bases, J lost 4 bases, and 5 bases stayed unmatched. The CDR3 spans 13 residues. The CDR3 DNA reads as TGCAGTGCTAGGCCAGGGGGCCCGTACGAGCAGTACTTC. Encoded protein: CSARPGGPYEQYF.

This clonotype was counted many times. The chain joins TRBV12-5 to TRBJ2-1, with 7 positions matching TRBD1. Germline CDR1 is LGHNT and CDR2 is FRNRAP. J was trimmed by 3 bases and V by 1 base; bases with no gene match: 0. This CDR3 has 14 residues. The CDR3 here is CASGLGQGYNEQFF. The CDR3 DNA reads TGTGCTAGTGGTTTGGGACAGGGCTACAATGAGCAGTTCTTC.

In this sample, this clonotype turned up a few times. This chain links TRBV30 with TRBJ1-2; the D is unclear. Deletions cut 3 bases from V and 0 bases from J, with 17 bases between. This CDR3 comprises 16 residues. The germline V gene encodes CDR1 GTSNPN and CDR2 SVGIG (reference sequence). Here the CDR3 reads CAWRLPARMTNYGYTF. The CDR3 nucleotides read TGTGCCTGGAGGCTCCCTGCAAGGATGACTAACTATGGCTACACCTTC.

This clonotype occurred many times. The DNA for the CDR3 is TGTGCCACCAGCAGCCCACTCCGGGGGACTAGCGATGACAATGAGCAGTTCTTC. Translation gives CATSSPLRGTSDDNEQFF. This chain uses TRBV15 with TRBJ2-1; 10 positions match TRBD2. This CDR3 contains 18 residues. With 3 bases clipped from V and 5 bases from J, the junction kept 13 bases outside the gene matches. Looked up from germline, CDR1 is LNHNV and CDR2 is YYDKDF (reference sequence).

The rearrangement uses TRBV19 and TRBJ1-2; 8 positions agree with TRBD1. V trimming: 6 bases; J trimming: 4 bases; junction bases outside the gene matches: 13. The CDR3 loop spans 16 amino acids. Looked up from germline, CDR1 is LNHDA and CDR2 is SQIVND (reference sequence). The CDR3 DNA reads TGTGCCAGTAGGCCCCAGGGGGCTGGTTATAGCTATGGCTACACCTTC. It translates to CASRPQGAGYSYGYTF.

Concerning this clonotype: Just one base apart from a much larger clone, this may be a read error. V gene TRBV19 combines with J gene TRBJ2-2, with D tentatively TRBD2 (6 bases). The CDR3 loop spans 16 amino acids. V lost 5 bases and J 7 bases, leaving 20 bases between the germline ends. Germline lookup yields CDR1 LNHDA and CDR2 SQIVND (reference sequence). In nucleotides, the CDR3 is TGTGCCAGTAGTTCGGGGCCGCGGGGCGGCATCGGGGAGCTGTTTTTT. It codes for CASSSGPRGGIGELFF.

In its sample, this clonotype was seen many times. V is TRBV7-8 and J is TRBJ2-7; 7 bases align to TRBD1. Trimming took 1 base from V and 2 from J; bases not matched to a gene: 5. This CDR3 contains 15 residues. Germline CDR1 and CDR2: SGHVS and FQNEAQ. The CDR3 reads CASSLVGTDPYEQYF. The DNA for the CDR3 is TGTGCCAGCAGCTTAGTCGGGACAGACCCCTACGAGCAGTACTTC.

This clonotype was detected a few times. This rearrangement joins TRBV9 to TRBJ2-4; 9 bases align to TRBD1. V gave up 3 bases and J gave up 7 bases; unmatched junction bases: 5. Germline V gene data show CDR1 as SGDLS and CDR2 as YYNGEE. This CDR3 has 14 residues. The CDR3 region is CASSGDRDGNIQYF. The CDR3 nucleotides are TGTGCCAGCAGCGGGGACAGGGATGGGAACATTCAGTACTTC.

This clonotype has a single count. This may be a read error, as it is one base from a much larger clone. This chain joins TRBV14 and TRBJ1-6, with a possible D match to TRBD1 (6 bases). Germline-derived CDR1 and CDR2 are SGHDN and FVKESK. This CDR3 comprises 15 residues. CDR3 loop: CTSSATGTPASPLHF. CDR3 DNA sequence: TGTACCAGCAGCGCTACCGGGACACCAGCTTCACCCCTCCACTTT.

The CDR3 loop reads CASSLGQRDGYTF. In nucleotides, the CDR3 is TGTGCCAGCAGTCTGGGCCAGAGGGATGGCTACACCTTC. This rearrangement joins TRBV28 to TRBJ1-2; D not certain. Germline CDR1 MDHEN, CDR2 SYDVKM. The CDR3 length is 13 residues. V lost 5 bases to trimming and J lost 6 bases, with 13 bases between them.

In its sample, this clonotype was seen many times. The J gene is TRBJ2-2, the V gene TRBV20-1, with 9 positions matching TRBD1. Germline CDR1 reads DFQATT; CDR2 reads SNEGSKA (reference sequence). This CDR3 region has 15 residues. Germline trimming cut 6 bases from V and 3 bases from J; bases unmatched to any gene: 8. The CDR3 region is CSATGGSAYTGELFF. CDR3 in DNA: TGCAGTGCCACAGGGGGCTCCGCATACACCGGGGAGCTGTTTTTT.

This clonotype has only a few counts. The chain has TRBV7-2 and TRBJ2-2, with D uncertain. The length of the CDR3 is 15 residues. Per germline, CDR1 SGHTA and CDR2 FQGNSA. Trimming pared 2 bases from V and 2 bases from J, leaving 9 bases between. The CDR3 nucleotides read TGTGCCAGCAGCTTAAAGAGTTTAAACACCGGGGAGCTGTTTTTT. This translates into CASSLKSLNTGELFF.

This clonotype has at least ten counts. The J gene is TRBJ2-1, the V gene TRBV20-1, with 10 bases matching TRBD2. The germline CDR1 and CDR2 sequences are DFQATT and SNEGSKA (reference sequence). The V and J ends lost 6 bases and 4 bases, in that order; junction bases with no gene match: 9. This CDR3 is 15 amino acids long. The CDR3 sequence: CSALTGTSAYNEQFF. DNA of the CDR3: TGCAGTGCATTGACCGGGACTAGCGCGTACAATGAGCAGTTCTTC.

This clonotype was observed a handful of times. CDR3 sequence (DNA): TGTGCCAGCAGTCCCGCCCGGGCAGGGAATCAGCCCCAGCATTTT. Protein product: CASSPARAGNQPQHF. This chain joins TRBV28 and TRBJ1-5; a possible D gene is TRBD1 (5 bases). This CDR3 has 15 amino acids. V lost 5 bases and J lost 4, with 15 bases in between. Germline V CDR1 and CDR2: MDHEN, SYDVKM.

In its sample, this clonotype was seen many times. The chain has TRBV2 and TRBJ2-5, with D possibly matching TRBD2 (5 bases). V lost 2 bases to trimming and J lost 4 bases, with 11 bases between them. The length of the CDR3 is 14 residues. The germline CDR1 and CDR2 sequences are SNHLY and FYNNEI. CDR3: CASSEWVGRETQYF. For the CDR3, the DNA is TGTGCCAGCAGTGAATGGGTAGGGAGAGAGACCCAGTACTTC.

This clonotype was found many times. V is TRBV15 and J is TRBJ2-7, with 12 positions matching TRBD1. With 0 bases clipped from V and 4 bases from J, the junction kept 4 bases outside the gene matches. This CDR3 has 16 residues. CDR1 is LNHNV and CDR2 is YYDKDF in the germline V gene (reference sequence). CDR3 nucleotides: TGTGCCACCAGCAGAGAGAAGGGACAGGGGGCTTACGAGCAGTACTTC. Residues: CATSREKGQGAYEQYF.